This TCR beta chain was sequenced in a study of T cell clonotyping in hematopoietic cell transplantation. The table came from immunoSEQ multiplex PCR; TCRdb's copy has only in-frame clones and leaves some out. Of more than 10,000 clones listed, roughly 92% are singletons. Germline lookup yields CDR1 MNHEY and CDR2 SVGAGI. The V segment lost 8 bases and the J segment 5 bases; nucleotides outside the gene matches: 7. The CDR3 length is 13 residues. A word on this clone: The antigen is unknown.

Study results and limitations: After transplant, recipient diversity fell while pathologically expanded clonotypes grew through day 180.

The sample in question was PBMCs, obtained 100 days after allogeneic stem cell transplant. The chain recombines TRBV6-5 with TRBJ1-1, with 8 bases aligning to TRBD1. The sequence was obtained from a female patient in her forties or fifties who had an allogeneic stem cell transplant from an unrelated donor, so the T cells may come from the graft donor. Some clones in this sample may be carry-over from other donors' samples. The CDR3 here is CASLTGARTEAFF. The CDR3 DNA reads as TGTGCCAGCTTGACAGGGGCGAGGACTGAAGCTTTCTTT.